The 23 T cell receptor beta chains below all came from one sample that was sequenced in a study of blood T cell repertoires in COVID-19. TCRdb's table, derived via immunoSEQ multiplex PCR, lists solely in-frame clones and lacks some. This table has 200,000 to 300,000 clones, 85% to 90% appearing once. Material: peripheral blood. The receptor source for this set is a man in his sixties with acute or convalescent COVID-19.

The chain joins TRBV11-1 to TRBJ1-1, with 9 bases fitting TRBD1. CDR1 is SGHAT and CDR2 is FQDESV in the germline V gene (reference sequence). CDR3 size: 15 residues. Trimming cost V 4 bases and J 6 bases; bases outside gene matches: 9. CDR3 DNA sequence: TGTGCCAGCAGCTCTTCCGAGGGACAGGGCGCTGAAGCTTTCTTT. Translated, it gives CASSSSEGQGAEAFF.

The chain recombines TRBV4-3 with TRBJ2-7; 11 bases line up with TRBD2. V dropped 1 base and J dropped 5; count of bases not matched to a gene: 10. Germline V gene lookup returns CDR1 LGHNA and CDR2 YSLEER. The length of the CDR3 is 17 residues. DNA for the CDR3: TGCGCCAGCAGCCAAGTAACGCTAGCGGGAGGAGTAGACGAGCAGTACTTC. Translation: CASSQVTLAGGVDEQYF.

The chain couples TRBV6-5 to TRBJ1-2; D perhaps matches TRBD1 (6 bases). V was pared by 6 bases and J by 8 bases, with 13 bases between. Germline CDR1 is MNHEY and CDR2 is SVGAGI. The length of the CDR3 is 12 residues. Here the CDR3 reads CASSPRGGGYTF. CDR3 nucleotide sequence: TGTGCCAGCAGCCCGAGGGGGGGAGGCTACACCTTC.

V is TRBV6-5 and J is TRBJ1-2; 8 bases agree with TRBD1. Germline V CDR1 and CDR2: MNHEY, SVGAGI. The CDR3 runs to 13 residues. V trimming: 6 bases; J trimming: 4 bases; junction bases outside the gene matches: 4. CDR3 bases: TGTGCCAGCAGCGGACAGGGCCGCTATGGCTACACCTTC. Its protein is CASSGQGRYGYTF.

The rearrangement joins TRBV5-6 to TRBJ1-5; D unclear. The V and J ends lost 0 bases and 3 bases respectively, with 13 bases between them. The CDR3 is 16 amino acids. Per the germline V gene, CDR1 is SGHDT and CDR2 is YYEEEE. The CDR3 coding sequence is TGTGCCAGCAGCTTGGGCGGATACCCAGACAATCAGCCCCAGCATTTT. As protein: CASSLGGYPDNQPQHF.

This clone appeared once. The rearrangement joins TRBV27 to TRBJ1-5, with D possibly being TRBD1 (6 bases). Germline V CDR1 and CDR2: MNHEY, SMNVEV (reference sequence). V dropped 5 bases and J dropped 0 bases, with 17 bases sitting between them. The CDR3 runs 17 residues. The CDR3 DNA follows: TGTGCCAGCAGTCAACGTAAGGACAGCTCTAGCAATCAGCCCCAGCATTTT. Translated: CASSQRKDSSSNQPQHF.

V gene TRBV2 combines with J gene TRBJ2-5; a possible D gene is TRBD2 (6 bases). Germline CDR1 SNHLY, CDR2 FYNNEI. This CDR3 spans 13 amino acids. Between the trimmed V and J ends, which lost 6 bases and 5 bases, there was a span of 13 bases. The CDR3 DNA sequence: TGTGCCAGCAGAGAGGGAGGTCGGGAGACCCAGTACTTC. It yields the protein CASREGGRETQYF. Full variable domain (remainder filled in from reference TRBV2 and TRBJ2-5): EPEVTQTPSHQVTQMGQEVILRCVPISNHLYFYWYRQILGQKVEFLVSFYNNEISEKSEIFDDQFSVERPDGSNFTLKIRSTKLEDSAMYFCASREGGRETQYFGPGTRLLVL.

The chain joins TRBV6-7 to TRBJ1-1; D gene unclear. TRBV6-7 counts as an open reading frame of uncertain function. V was pared by 0 bases and J by 8 bases, with 19 bases between. CDR3 length: 16 amino acids. Written as DNA, the CDR3 is TGTGCCAGCAGTTACTCAAGCGGTTGGGCCAGCCCGGAAGCTTTCTTT. It yields the protein CASSYSSGWASPEAFF.

J is TRBJ2-1 and V is TRBV9; D might be TRBD2 (6 bases). Trimming cost V 5 bases and J 6 bases, with 18 bases left between them. CDR3 size: 15 residues. Per the germline V gene, CDR1 is SGDLS and CDR2 is YYNGEE. For the CDR3, the DNA is TGTGCCAGCAGTGGAGACGGCGGGGTAACCAATGAGCAGTTCTTC. Its translation: CASSGDGGVTNEQFF. The variable domain in full, completed from reference TRBV9 and TRBJ2-1, reads DSGVTQTPKHLITATGQRVTLRCSPRSGDLSVYWYQQSLDQGLQFLIQYYNGEERAKGNILERFSAQQFPDLHSELNLSSLELGDSALYFCASSGDGGVTNEQFFGPGTRLTVL.

The rearrangement joins TRBV14 to TRBJ2-5; 8 bases fit TRBD2. The junction had 18 bases not matched to a gene; V was cut back by 2 bases and J by 4 bases. The CDR3 consists of 19 residues. CDR1 and CDR2 from the germline V gene are SGHDN and FVKESK. CDR3: CASSQIQPGLVSVPETQYF. CDR3 nucleotides: TGTGCCAGCAGCCAAATTCAACCGGGACTAGTATCGGTTCCAGAGACCCAGTACTTC.

This clone has just a few counts. The chain uses TRBV27 and TRBJ1-2; D gene unclear. V was trimmed by 3 bases and J by 0 bases, leaving 5 bases between them. There are 13 residues in the CDR3. Germline CDR1 reads MNHEY; CDR2 reads SMNVEV (reference sequence). The CDR3 DNA reads TGTGCCAGCAGTTTTCGTCCTAACTATGGCTACACCTTC. Its protein is CASSFRPNYGYTF.

This chain joins TRBV7-3 and TRBJ2-3; TRBD2 aligns across 7 bases. This CDR3 region has 17 residues. The trim removed 1 base at V and 6 bases at J, leaving 13 bases unmatched. Germline V gives CDR1 SGHTA, CDR2 FQGTGA. DNA for the CDR3: TGTGCCAGCAGCTTAATAGGCTCCGGCGGGGGAATTGATACGCAGTATTTT. This encodes CASSLIGSGGGIDTQYF.

This clone has only one observation. V gene TRBV19 combines with J gene TRBJ1-4, with a tentative D call TRBD1 (5 bases). Germline V gives CDR1 LNHDA, CDR2 SQIVND (reference sequence). The CDR3 has 14 amino acids. The V and J ends lost 7 bases and 3 bases respectively, with 12 bases between them. CDR3 in amino acids: CASMRPGSNEKLFF. For the CDR3, the DNA is TGTGCCAGTATGCGTCCAGGGTCTAATGAAAAACTGTTTTTT.

The chain links TRBV9 to TRBJ1-1, with 7 bases identical to TRBD1. In germline, CDR1 is SGDLS, CDR2 YYNGEE. Trimming at V came to 3 bases and at J to 5 bases, leaving 13 bases not matched to a gene. This CDR3 spans 16 amino acids. This CDR3 is CASSATGAFRGTEAFF. The CDR3 DNA sequence: TGTGCCAGCAGCGCCACAGGGGCTTTTCGAGGGACTGAAGCTTTCTTT.

The gene calls are TRBV6-2 or TRBV6-3 and TRBJ2-1; weak D call: TRBD1 (6 bases). Per germline, CDR1 MNHEY and CDR2 SVGEGT. This CDR3 has 16 residues. Trimming shortened V by 4 bases and J by 1 base, and 14 bases separated the two germline ends. The chain's CDR3 is CASSFQGYTSYNEQFF. CDR3 sequence (DNA): TGTGCCAGCAGTTTTCAGGGGTACACGTCCTACAATGAGCAGTTCTTC.

This chain joins TRBV9 and TRBJ2-1; 13 positions match TRBD2. CDR1 is SGDLS and CDR2 is YYNGEE in the germline V gene. The CDR3 length is 16 residues. The J segment lost 8 bases and the V segment lost 1 base, leaving 6 bases of the junction unmatched. CDR3 sequence: CASSVSGTSGIDEQFF. The DNA for the CDR3 is TGTGCCAGCAGCGTAAGTGGGACTAGCGGGATAGATGAGCAGTTCTTC.

The genes are TRBV28 and TRBJ2-5; TRBD1 aligns across 9 bases. This CDR3 is 14 amino acids long. The V and J ends lost 6 bases and 2 bases, in that order; junction bases with no gene match: 4. Germline V gene sequence: CDR1 MDHEN, CDR2 SYDVKM. The CDR3 region is CASSRTGVQETQYF. The CDR3 DNA reads TGTGCCAGCAGCCGGACAGGGGTTCAAGAGACCCAGTACTTC.

The chain joins TRBV28 to TRBJ2-7, with TRBD1 identical over 10 bases. V trimming: 5 bases; J trimming: 3 bases; junction bases outside the gene matches: 7. CDR3 length: 15 amino acids. The V gene's germline CDR1 is MDHEN and CDR2 SYDVKM. The CDR3 here is CASSPTGDRGYEQYF. For the CDR3, the DNA is TGTGCCAGCAGTCCCACCGGGGACAGGGGCTACGAGCAGTACTTC.

The CDR3 sequence is CSVEGGLAGTDTQYF. The CDR3 DNA reads TGCAGCGTTGAGGGGGGACTAGCGGGCACAGATACGCAGTATTTT. The J gene is TRBJ2-3, the V gene TRBV29-1; 11 nucleotides line up with TRBD2. Germline CDR1 SQVTM, CDR2 ANQGSEA. Unmatched junction bases numbered 3, after V lost 3 bases and J lost 1 base. This CDR3 spans 15 amino acids.

CDR3 coding DNA: TGTGCCAGCAGTTACTCGGTGGCTCCCTCCTACGAGCAGTACTTC. It encodes CASSYSVAPSYEQYF. The V gene is TRBV6-5, the J gene TRBJ2-7; D gene unclear. There are 15 residues in the CDR3. Trimming pared 0 bases from V and 0 bases from J, leaving 9 bases between. Germline lookup yields CDR1 MNHEY and CDR2 SVGAGI.

This rearrangement joins TRBV29-1 to TRBJ2-1; the match to TRBD1 covers 8 bases. The germline V gene has CDR1 SQVTM and CDR2 ANQGSEA. Trimming took 6 bases from V and 1 from J; bases not matched to a gene: 11. This CDR3 has 16 residues. CDR3 residues: CSVVGWTGSSYNEQFF. The CDR3 nucleotides are TGCAGCGTGGTGGGCTGGACAGGGAGTTCCTACAATGAGCAGTTCTTC.

The gene calls are TRBV10-3 and TRBJ1-3, with D possibly being TRBD1 (5 bases). Trimming left V 2 bases short and J 3 bases short, with 14 bases between. The V gene's germline CDR1 is ENHRY and CDR2 SYGVKD. The CDR3 is 16 residues long. The CDR3 here is CAISEQAGLVGNTIYF. Written as DNA, the CDR3 is TGTGCCATCAGTGAGCAGGCAGGGCTTGTTGGAAACACCATATATTTT.

J is TRBJ2-1 and V is TRBV10-3; 10 nucleotides match TRBD2. Trimming removed 10 bases from V and 9 bases from J; junction bases left unmatched: 24. Germline V gene sequence: CDR1 ENHRY, CDR2 SYGVKD. This CDR3 has 18 residues. The CDR3 sequence is CARVGSSGSGGEHGEQFF. The CDR3 DNA reads TGTGCCAGGGTGGGATCTAGCGGGAGTGGAGGGGAACATGGTGAGCAGTTCTTC.